The 27 T cell receptor beta chains below all came from one sample that was sequenced in a study of blood T cell repertoires in COVID-19 (TCRdb year 2020). The library was produced with the immunoSEQ multiplex PCR assay. In TCRdb, the immuneACCESS table is reduced to in-frame sequences with V and J assigned. These tables do not hold every clone; where another copy was compared, an unresolved V gene accounts for under half, and the others remain unexplained. Within this sample are roughly 200,000 clones, with approximately 92% of them counted one time only. The ten largest account for 2% to 2.5% of the sample. Sequences were obtained from PBMCs or T cells enriched from blood (not recorded which). These receptors all come from a woman aged 40 to 50 with acute COVID-19.

The J gene is TRBJ2-3, the V gene TRBV11-3; D call uncertain. Germline V CDR1 and CDR2: SGHNT, YENEEA. The CDR3 loop spans 14 amino acids. Trimming cost V 4 bases and J 0 bases, with 8 bases left between them. CDR3 protein: CASSSARSTDTQYF. DNA of the CDR3: TGTGCCAGCAGCTCCGCCAGGAGCACAGATACGCAGTATTTT.

V and J are TRBV5-1 and TRBJ2-2, with D unclear. This CDR3 comprises 13 residues. Germline V lookup: CDR1 SGHRS, CDR2 YFSETQ. Trimming took 2 bases from V and 5 from J, leaving 7 bases between them. For the CDR3, the DNA is TGCGCCAGCAGCTTCGCAGGAACCGGGGAGCTGTTTTTT. This gives the protein CASSFAGTGELFF.

The CDR3 sequence is CASSQEAGGGEEKLFF. CDR3 sequence (DNA): TGTGCCAGCAGCCAAGAGGCAGGCGGGGGGGAAGAAAAACTGTTTTTT. This rearrangement joins TRBV4-2 to TRBJ1-4; TRBD1 might be the D (5 bases). With 0 bases removed from V and 8 bases from J, the gap between germline ends came to 16 bases. The CDR3 contains 16 residues. Germline V gives CDR1 LGHNA, CDR2 YNFKEQ.

The chain is built from TRBV5-1 and TRBJ2-1; 9 bases are shared with TRBD2. V was pared by 0 bases and J by 4 bases, with 2 bases of the junction left unmatched. In germline, CDR1 is SGHRS, CDR2 YFSETQ. The CDR3 is 15 amino acids. The CDR3 protein is CASSLGTSVYNEQFF. CDR3 sequence (DNA): TGCGCCAGCAGCTTGGGGACTAGCGTGTACAATGAGCAGTTCTTC.

Here the CDR3 reads CASSDESGTAINYGYTF. The CDR3 coding sequence is TGTGCCAGCAGTGACGAGTCCGGGACAGCAATTAACTATGGCTACACCTTC. The gene calls are TRBV6-1 and TRBJ1-2, with 7 bases that match TRBD1. CDR1 and CDR2 (germline): MNHNS, SASEGT. The CDR3 runs to 17 residues. Germline trimming cut 3 bases from V and 1 base from J; bases unmatched to any gene: 11.

This chain connects TRBV19 to TRBJ1-5, with 8 bases matching TRBD1. Trimming at V came to 3 bases and at J to 7 bases, leaving 8 bases not matched to a gene. CDR3 length: 15 amino acids. The germline V gene encodes CDR1 LNHDA and CDR2 SQIVND (reference sequence). CDR3 region: CASSIPDRVIQPQHF. DNA for the CDR3: TGTGCCAGTAGTATCCCGGACAGGGTGATACAGCCCCAGCATTTT.

The chain joins TRBV19 to TRBJ1-2, with D possibly being TRBD1 (6 bases). V was cut by 3 bases and J by 4 bases, with 12 bases left in between. The CDR3 loop spans 14 amino acids. Germline-derived CDR1 and CDR2 are LNHDA and SQIVND (reference sequence). CDR3: CASSIEGEIYGYTF. The CDR3 bases are TGTGCCAGTAGTATCGAGGGGGAGATCTATGGCTACACCTTC.

This chain connects TRBV7-2 to TRBJ2-7; 11 nucleotides align to TRBD2. Germline CDR1 and CDR2: SGHTA and FQGNSA. V lost 3 bases, J lost 7 bases, and 8 bases stayed unmatched. The CDR3 has 15 amino acids. The CDR3 nucleotides read TGTGCCAGCAGCTTCTTAGCGGGAGGGACAGAAGAGCAGTACTTC. Protein product: CASSFLAGGTEEQYF.

The V and J genes are TRBV3-1 (or the pseudogene TRBV3-2) and TRBJ2-6; TRBD2 agrees at 8 bases. Germline CDR1 is LGHDT and CDR2 is YNNKEL (reference sequence). This CDR3 comprises 16 residues. V dropped 3 bases and J dropped 6; count of bases not matched to a gene: 7. The DNA for the CDR3 is TGTGCCAGCAGCCACGGGGGGGGACGGGTGGCCAACGTCCTGACTTTC. Encoded protein: CASSHGGGRVANVLTF.

This clone was counted a single time. The V call is TRBV5-6, the J call TRBJ1-2; 7 bases agree with TRBD1. Germline V CDR1 and CDR2: SGHDT, YYEEEE. V gave up 3 bases and J gave up 7 bases; unmatched junction bases: 12. There are 15 residues in the CDR3. CDR3 residues: CASSSQPQGVGGYTF. The CDR3 DNA reads TGTGCCAGCAGCTCGCAACCTCAGGGGGTTGGTGGCTACACCTTC. The variable domain in full, completed from reference TRBV5-6 and TRBJ1-2, reads DAGVTQSPTHLIKTRGQQVTLRCSPKSGHDTVSWYQQALGQGPQFIFQYYEEEERQRGNFPDRFSGHQFPNYSSELNVNALLLGDSALYLCASSSQPQGVGGYTFGSGTRLTVV.

This sequence joins TRBV24-1 and TRBJ2-1; maybe TRBD2 (6 bases). The V gene lost 5 bases and the J gene lost 4 bases, with 8 bases spanning the gap. Germline V gives CDR1 KGHDR, CDR2 SFDVKD. The CDR3 has 13 residues. In DNA form, the CDR3 reads TGTGCCACCAGTGCGGGAGAGTACAATGAGCAGTTCTTC. Its protein is CATSAGEYNEQFF.

V usage is TRBV5-1 and J usage is TRBJ2-2; tentatively, D is TRBD2 (5 bases). Deletions cut 4 bases from V and 5 bases from J, with 9 bases between. This CDR3 comprises 13 residues. Germline lookup yields CDR1 SGHRS and CDR2 YFSETQ. CDR3 residues: CASSGSRTGELFF. The CDR3 region has the DNA TGCGCCAGCAGCGGGAGCCGGACCGGGGAGCTGTTTTTT.

The chain carries TRBV2 and TRBJ2-3; 9 bases align to TRBD2. Germline-derived CDR1 and CDR2 are SNHLY and FYNNEI. There are 15 residues in the CDR3. The V and J ends lost 6 bases and 3 bases, in that order; junction bases with no gene match: 7. This CDR3 is CASRYERGATDTQYF. Here the CDR3 DNA reads TGTGCCAGCAGGTATGAGCGGGGGGCAACAGATACGCAGTATTTT.

This sequence joins TRBV28 and TRBJ1-4; 7 bases align to TRBD1. The CDR3 sequence is 13 residues long. Trimming took 7 bases from V and 8 from J; bases not matched to a gene: 7. Germline CDR1 reads MDHEN; CDR2 reads SYDVKM. The CDR3 protein is CASTGRGQEKLFF. CDR3 coding DNA: TGTGCCAGCACAGGAAGGGGACAGGAAAAACTGTTTTTT.

The V gene is TRBV13, the J gene TRBJ2-5, with TRBD1 matching 8 bases. Losses at the gene ends were 5 bases for V and 2 bases for J; bases not matched to a gene: 4. The CDR3 runs 14 residues. From germline, CDR1 is PRHDT and CDR2 FYEKMQ (reference sequence). This chain's CDR3 is CASSPTGAQETQYF. CDR3 in DNA: TGTGCCAGCAGCCCGACAGGGGCGCAAGAGACCCAGTACTTC.

The V gene is TRBV30, the J gene TRBJ2-3; D is undetermined. V shed 6 bases and J shed 2 bases, with 9 bases lying between them. This CDR3 region has 12 residues. Germline V gene sequence: CDR1 GTSNPN, CDR2 SVGIG (reference sequence). CDR3 in amino acids: CACTDPTDTQYF. Written as DNA, the CDR3 is TGTGCCTGCACAGACCCCACAGATACGCAGTATTTT.

In this sample, this clone turned up a few times. The chain has TRBV4-3 and TRBJ1-5, with no clear D. The germline gives CDR1 LGHNA, CDR2 YSLEER. V was pared by 3 bases and J by 9 bases, with 12 bases between. The CDR3 extends over 13 amino acids. The chain's CDR3 is CASSQTGAGPQHF. CDR3 nucleotide sequence: TGCGCCAGCAGCCAGACGGGAGCGGGGCCCCAGCATTTT.

This chain joins TRBV6-2 or TRBV6-3 and TRBJ2-1; D might be TRBD2 (6 bases). Germline V CDR1 and CDR2: MNHEY, SVGEGT. Trimming took off 3 bases at V and 4 bases at J, with 13 bases between the two ends. The CDR3 consists of 15 residues. The CDR3 region is CASSYRVAAYNEQFF. The CDR3 bases are TGTGCCAGCAGTTATAGAGTAGCGGCTTACAATGAGCAGTTCTTC.

This rearrangement joins TRBV9 to TRBJ1-2, with D uncertain. Germline loops: CDR1 SGDLS, CDR2 YYNGEE. Trimming stripped 2 bases from V and 1 base from J, with 18 bases between. This CDR3 is 17 amino acids long. This chain's CDR3 is CASSVTASSNFNYGYTF. The CDR3, as DNA: TGTGCCAGCAGCGTGACTGCGTCCTCCAATTTTAACTATGGCTACACCTTC. Full variable domain (rest looked up from reference TRBV9 and TRBJ1-2): DSGVTQTPKHLITATGQRVTLRCSPRSGDLSVYWYQQSLDQGLQFLIQYYNGEERAKGNILERFSAQQFPDLHSELNLSSLELGDSALYFCASSVTASSNFNYGYTFGSGTRLTVV.

In nucleotides, the CDR3 is TGTGCCAGCAGCCGAAGCGGGGCCGAGCAGTACTTC. Its translation is CASSRSGAEQYF. V usage is TRBV16 and J usage is TRBJ2-7; TRBD2 matches 7 bases. The CDR3 sequence is 12 residues long. The junction had 3 bases not matched to a gene; V was cut back by 4 bases and J by 6 bases. Germline lookup yields CDR1 KGHSY and CDR2 FQNENV.

The chain joins TRBV28 to TRBJ1-2; 8 nucleotides match TRBD1. Germline CDR1 MDHEN, CDR2 SYDVKM. The CDR3 is 14 amino acids. V dropped 5 bases and J dropped 8; count of bases not matched to a gene: 10. CDR3 in DNA: TGTGCCAGCAGTCCGTCGGACAGGGCGAGGGGCTACACCTTC. This gives the protein CASSPSDRARGYTF.

The V call is TRBV6-5, the J call TRBJ1-4; the match to TRBD1 covers 7 bases. This CDR3 is 16 amino acids long. From germline, CDR1 is MNHEY and CDR2 SVGAGI. V dropped 0 bases and J dropped 7; count of bases not matched to a gene: 8. The CDR3 loop is CASSYSGQDQGEKLFF. The CDR3 DNA reads TGTGCCAGCAGTTACTCCGGACAGGACCAAGGTGAAAAACTGTTTTTT.

The chain links TRBV7-3 to TRBJ2-2, with TRBD2 identical over 12 bases. The germline gives CDR1 SGHTA, CDR2 FQGTGA. There are 15 residues in the CDR3. V shed 5 bases and J 6 bases; nucleotides not matched to a gene: 4. CDR3 DNA: TGTGCCAGCAGCCCTCTAGCGGGAGGGCCCGGGGAGCTGTTTTTT. It codes for CASSPLAGGPGELFF.

This clone was seen a handful of times. The CDR3 loop reads CASSLGGGGTNPYEQYF. The DNA for the CDR3 is TGTGCCAGCAGCTTAGGTGGGGGGGGGACAAACCCCTACGAGCAGTACTTC. This sequence joins TRBV7-2 and TRBJ2-7; a possible D gene is TRBD2 (7 bases). The CDR3 contains 17 residues. The V gene lost 1 base and the J gene lost 2 bases, with 18 bases spanning the gap. Germline V gene sequence: CDR1 SGHTA, CDR2 FQGNSA.

The rearrangement joins TRBV18 to TRBJ1-5; TRBD1 agrees at 8 bases. The CDR3 totals 14 residues. V was pared by 5 bases and J by 7 bases, with 7 bases of the junction left unmatched. Germline V gives CDR1 KGHSH, CDR2 LQKENI. The CDR3 loop is CASSAGQGEQPQHF. In DNA, the CDR3 is TGTGCCAGCTCAGCAGGACAGGGTGAACAGCCCCAGCATTTT. The whole variable domain, remainder taken from reference TRBV18 and TRBJ1-5, is NAGVMQNPRHLVRRRGQEARLRCSPMKGHSHVYWYRQLPEEGLKFMVYLQKENIIDESGMPKERFSAEFPKEGPSILRIQQVVRGDSAAYFCASSAGQGEQPQHFGDGTRLSIL.

This rearrangement joins TRBV7-2 to TRBJ2-7; 8 bases match TRBD2. The CDR3 length is 14 residues. V lost 3 bases, J lost 6 bases, and 7 bases stayed unmatched. The germline CDR1 and CDR2 sequences are SGHTA and FQGNSA. The CDR3 coding sequence is TGTGCCAGCAGCTTGGGTAGCGGGAACCTCGAGCAGTACTTC. Translated, it gives CASSLGSGNLEQYF.

CDR3 sequence: CASSYRSSYNSPLHF. The CDR3 nucleotides read TGTGCCAGTAGTTATAGGAGCTCCTATAATTCACCCCTCCACTTT. The rearrangement uses TRBV19 and TRBJ1-6; D call uncertain. The CDR3 is made up of 15 amino acids. Germline V gene sequence: CDR1 LNHDA, CDR2 SQIVND (reference sequence). Trimming removed 5 bases from V and 0 bases from J, with 8 bases in between. Filled out from reference TRBV19 and TRBJ1-6, the complete variable domain reads DGGITQSPKYLFRKEGQNVTLSCEQNLNHDAMYWYRQDPGQGLRLIYYSQIVNDFQKGDIAEGYSVSREKKESFPLTVTSAQKNPTAFYLCASSYRSSYNSPLHFGNGTRLTVT.